Below are 25 T cell receptor beta chains sequenced from a single sample in a study of blood T cell repertoires in COVID-19. TCRdb keeps only in-frame clones here, not all; method: immunoSEQ multiplex PCR. Of around 150,000 clones listed, roughly 85% were seen once; the top ten hold under 4%. The sequenced sample was peripheral blood. The source is a human donor with acute or convalescent COVID-19. The donor label of this sample is uncertain.

The V gene is TRBV7-2, the J gene TRBJ2-7; 9 bases match TRBD1. Unmatched junction bases numbered 7, after V lost 3 bases and J lost 7 bases. The CDR3 length is 14 residues. The germline gives CDR1 SGHTA, CDR2 FQGNSA. The CDR3 is CASSLNRGLGEQYF. CDR3 nucleotide sequence: TGTGCCAGCAGCTTGAACAGGGGGCTGGGGGAGCAGTACTTC.

V and J are TRBV11-1 and TRBJ2-7, with TRBD1 identical over 7 bases. Germline CDR1 is SGHAT and CDR2 is FQDESV (reference sequence). The CDR3 sequence is 16 residues long. Trimming cost V 0 bases and J 3 bases; bases outside gene matches: 8. For the CDR3, the DNA is TGTGCCAGCAGCTTAGCGCAGAGGGGGCAAGGCTACGAGCAGTACTTC. Translation: CASSLAQRGQGYEQYF.

The rearrangement links TRBV19 to TRBJ2-3; the match to TRBD1 covers 8 bases. J gave up 1 base and V 7 bases, and 7 bases lay outside the gene matches. This CDR3 spans 15 amino acids. Germline V gene sequence: CDR1 LNHDA, CDR2 SQIVND (reference sequence). The CDR3 protein is CASKSGGVGTDTQYF. The CDR3 nucleotides are TGTGCCAGTAAATCAGGGGGCGTAGGCACAGATACGCAGTATTTT.

The chain's CDR3 is CASSRGTSGVVTDTQYF. The CDR3 DNA is TGCGCCAGCAGCCGGGGGACTAGCGGGGTGGTCACAGATACGCAGTATTTT. V is TRBV5-1 and J is TRBJ2-3; 13 bases are shared with TRBD2. From germline, CDR1 is SGHRS and CDR2 YFSETQ. V trimming: 4 bases; J trimming: 2 bases; junction bases outside the gene matches: 7. The CDR3 has 17 amino acids.

The chain employs TRBV5-1 and TRBJ2-7, with 8 bases identical to TRBD1. This CDR3 is built from 15 residues. The V gene's germline CDR1 is SGHRS and CDR2 YFSETQ. J lost 1 base, V lost 3 bases, and 6 bases had no gene match. The CDR3 loop reads CASSYDRGESYEQYF. The CDR3 nucleotides are TGCGCCAGCAGCTACGACAGGGGAGAGTCCTACGAGCAGTACTTC.

This chain uses TRBV11-2 with TRBJ2-2, with 10 bases lining up with TRBD2. Losses at the gene ends were 0 bases for V and 7 bases for J; bases not matched to a gene: 5. CDR1 SGHAT and CDR2 FQNNGV come from the germline V gene. CDR3 length: 16 residues. CDR3 residues: CASSLDPLAGNGELFF. DNA of the CDR3: TGTGCCAGCAGCTTAGATCCACTAGCGGGGAACGGGGAGCTGTTTTTT.

This clone was seen only once. This chain joins TRBV5-6 and TRBJ2-7; no reliable D call. CDR1 is SGHDT and CDR2 is YYEEEE in the germline V gene. The CDR3 extends over 11 amino acids. Trimming took 3 bases from V and 1 from J, leaving 2 bases between them. The CDR3 DNA follows: TGTGCCAGCAGCTCTTCCTACGAGCAGTACTTC. This translates into CASSSSYEQYF. Drawing the rest from reference TRBV5-6 and TRBJ2-7, the complete variable domain is DAGVTQSPTHLIKTRGQQVTLRCSPKSGHDTVSWYQQALGQGPQFIFQYYEEEERQRGNFPDRFSGHQFPNYSSELNVNALLLGDSALYLCASSSSYEQYFGPGTRLTVT.

The chain is built from TRBV7-9 and TRBJ1-1; possibly TRBD1 for D (6 bases). Germline CDR1 SEHNR, CDR2 FQNEAQ (reference sequence). Trimming left V 9 bases short and J 3 bases short, with 14 bases between. The length of the CDR3 is 13 residues. Here the CDR3 reads CASEGRGDTEAFF. The CDR3 DNA reads as TGTGCCAGTGAGGGGAGGGGGGACACTGAAGCTTTCTTT.

V and J are TRBV10-3 and TRBJ1-5, with D uncertain. Trimming removed 6 bases at V and 4 bases at J, with 10 bases between. Germline CDR1 ENHRY, CDR2 SYGVKD. This CDR3 spans 13 amino acids. CDR3 in DNA: TGTGCCATCAGGAGGGAAGTTAATCAGCCCCAGCATTTT. This codes for CAIRREVNQPQHF.

The chain carries TRBV11-2 and TRBJ2-7; D gene unclear. The CDR3 loop spans 11 amino acids. Germline assignment: CDR1 SGHAT and CDR2 FQNNGV. With 4 bases removed from V and 7 bases from J, the gap between germline ends came to 8 bases. The DNA for the CDR3 is TGTGCCAGCAGCTCTGGTCTAGAGCAGTACTTC. Protein: CASSSGLEQYF.

The gene calls are TRBV6-5 and TRBJ1-1; 8 nucleotides line up with TRBD1. The junction had 6 bases not matched to a gene; V was cut back by 7 bases and J by 5 bases. CDR3 size: 13 residues. CDR1 MNHEY and CDR2 SVGAGI come from the germline V gene. The CDR3 here is CASNQGAWTEAFF. The CDR3 DNA follows: TGTGCCAGCAATCAGGGGGCTTGGACTGAAGCTTTCTTT.

The chain uses TRBV9 and TRBJ2-7; TRBD2 is a possible D gene (8 bases). CDR1 and CDR2 from the germline V gene are SGDLS and YYNGEE. The CDR3 has 15 amino acids. Trimming shortened V by 4 bases and J by 2 bases, and 16 bases separated the two germline ends. CDR3 loop: CASSPREGAAYEQYF. The DNA for the CDR3 is TGTGCCAGCAGCCCCCGGGAGGGGGCGGCCTACGAGCAGTACTTC.

This clone was counted once. This rearrangement joins TRBV7-2 to TRBJ2-1; 13 nucleotides agree with TRBD2. The V and J ends lost 3 bases and 6 bases, in that order; junction bases with no gene match: 5. The CDR3 runs 16 residues. Looked up from germline, CDR1 is SGHTA and CDR2 is FQGNSA. The CDR3 reads CASSFSTSGGGNEQFF. DNA of the CDR3: TGTGCCAGCAGCTTCTCCACTAGCGGGGGGGGCAATGAGCAGTTCTTC.

The rearrangement joins TRBV4-2 to TRBJ1-2, with a possible D match to TRBD1 (5 bases). The V end was cut by 4 bases, the J end by 8 bases, with 14 bases between. The CDR3 spans 13 residues. Germline CDR1 and CDR2: LGHNA and YNFKEQ. CDR3 sequence (DNA): TGTGCCAGCAGCCTCTCCCAGGAGGGGGGCTACACCTTC. Its protein is CASSLSQEGGYTF.

The rearrangement joins TRBV2 to TRBJ1-2, with 8 bases aligning to TRBD1. CDR3 length: 15 residues. The J segment lost 8 bases and the V segment lost 7 bases, leaving 15 bases of the junction unmatched. Germline V gene lookup returns CDR1 SNHLY and CDR2 FYNNEI. The chain's CDR3 is CASIEVRGQGRGYTF. The CDR3 region has the DNA TGTGCCAGCATCGAGGTCAGGGGGCAAGGTCGGGGCTACACCTTC.

The genes are TRBV27 and TRBJ1-2, with a tentative D call TRBD1 (5 bases). Per germline, CDR1 MNHEY and CDR2 SMNVEV (reference sequence). The CDR3 length is 16 residues. V was shortened by 6 bases and J by 5 bases, with 22 bases between the two germline ends. The CDR3 region is CASSPLLGGGKYGYTF. The CDR3 bases are TGTGCCAGCAGCCCCCTTCTGGGGGGGGGAAAGTATGGCTACACCTTC.

The count of this clone is one. The chain links TRBV5-1 to TRBJ2-3; 12 nucleotides align to TRBD2. CDR1 and CDR2 from the germline V gene are SGHRS and YFSETQ. The CDR3 loop spans 16 amino acids. V lost 0 bases and J lost 4; bases outside the gene matches: 3. CDR3 protein: CASSLASGGVPDTQYF. DNA for the CDR3: TGCGCCAGCAGCTTGGCTAGCGGGGGGGTCCCAGATACGCAGTATTTT.

The CDR3 DNA reads as TGTGCCAGCAGTTACGAGGCAGGGGGCGGCACCGGGGAGCTGTTTTTT. This sequence encodes CASSYEAGGGTGELFF. This chain connects TRBV6-5 to TRBJ2-2; 8 bases map to TRBD1. Per germline, CDR1 MNHEY and CDR2 SVGAGI. The CDR3 totals 16 residues. Losses at the gene ends were 2 bases for V and 4 bases for J; bases not matched to a gene: 6.

This rearrangement joins TRBV11-1 to TRBJ1-1; unclear D gene. Germline assignment: CDR1 SGHAT and CDR2 FQDESV (reference sequence). With 3 bases removed from V and 2 bases from J, the gap between germline ends came to 10 bases. The CDR3 covers 14 residues. The CDR3 bases are TGTGCCAGCAGCTTTTCGCAGGTAAACACTGAAGCTTTCTTT. This codes for CASSFSQVNTEAFF. Filled out from reference TRBV11-1 and TRBJ1-1, the complete variable domain reads EAEVAQSPRYKITEKSQAVAFWCDPISGHATLYWYRQILGQGPELLVQFQDESVVDDSQLPKDRFSAERLKGVDSTLKIQPAELGDSAMYLCASSFSQVNTEAFFGQGTRLTVV.

V usage is TRBV3-1 (or the pseudogene TRBV3-2) and J usage is TRBJ1-3, with 7 nucleotides matching TRBD1. V was clipped by 4 bases and J by 4 bases; unmatched bases: 4. This CDR3 region has 14 residues. The germline CDR1 and CDR2 sequences are LGHDT and YNNKEL (reference sequence). DNA for the CDR3: TGTGCCAGCAGCCTACAGGGGTACGGAAACACCATATATTTT. This codes for CASSLQGYGNTIYF.

This clone was seen a handful of times. This chain uses TRBV6-2 or TRBV6-3 with TRBJ2-7; TRBD1 matches at 10 bases. Germline CDR1 and CDR2: MNHEY and SVGEGT. The ends lost 6 bases at V and 3 bases at J; junction bases unmatched: 8. The CDR3 runs to 15 residues. The CDR3 DNA is TGTGCCAGCAGCAGACAGGGGGCCACTTACTACGAGCAGTACTTC. As protein: CASSRQGATYYEQYF.

This clone was counted between two and nine times. This chain connects TRBV19 to TRBJ1-3; TRBD1 is a possible D gene (6 bases). The CDR3 loop spans 14 amino acids. V lost 7 bases to trimming and J lost 0 bases, with 10 bases between them. CDR1 and CDR2 from the germline V gene are LNHDA and SQIVND (reference sequence). In nucleotides, the CDR3 is TGTGCCAGTACCCGAGGGGGCTCTGGAAACACCATATATTTT. Protein product: CASTRGGSGNTIYF.

The genes are TRBV9 and TRBJ1-1; 7 bases line up with TRBD1. The V gene end was trimmed by 4 bases and the J gene end by 4 bases; junction bases not matched to a gene: 1. This CDR3 has 12 amino acids. Germline V lookup: CDR1 SGDLS, CDR2 YYNGEE. In nucleotides, the CDR3 is TGTGCCAGCAGCACAGGGGTCACTGAAGCTTTCTTT. Translation gives CASSTGVTEAFF.

The chain joins TRBV9 to TRBJ1-6, with a weak D call TRBD1 (6 bases). The CDR3 is 17 amino acids. Between the trimmed V and J ends, which lost 3 bases and 0 bases, there was a span of 13 bases. Germline V lookup: CDR1 SGDLS, CDR2 YYNGEE. For the CDR3, the DNA is TGTGCCAGCAGCGACCGGGACATGAGCTCCTATAATTCACCCCTCCACTTT. Encoded protein: CASSDRDMSSYNSPLHF.

This chain uses TRBV7-2 with TRBJ2-5; 9 nucleotides line up with TRBD2. This CDR3 is 16 amino acids long. Germline V gives CDR1 SGHTA, CDR2 FQGNSA. Trimming cost V 1 base and J 7 bases; bases outside gene matches: 10. Here the CDR3 reads CASSLERGGAKRTQYF. The CDR3 coding sequence is TGTGCCAGCAGCTTAGAGCGCGGGGGGGCCAAGAGGACCCAGTACTTC.